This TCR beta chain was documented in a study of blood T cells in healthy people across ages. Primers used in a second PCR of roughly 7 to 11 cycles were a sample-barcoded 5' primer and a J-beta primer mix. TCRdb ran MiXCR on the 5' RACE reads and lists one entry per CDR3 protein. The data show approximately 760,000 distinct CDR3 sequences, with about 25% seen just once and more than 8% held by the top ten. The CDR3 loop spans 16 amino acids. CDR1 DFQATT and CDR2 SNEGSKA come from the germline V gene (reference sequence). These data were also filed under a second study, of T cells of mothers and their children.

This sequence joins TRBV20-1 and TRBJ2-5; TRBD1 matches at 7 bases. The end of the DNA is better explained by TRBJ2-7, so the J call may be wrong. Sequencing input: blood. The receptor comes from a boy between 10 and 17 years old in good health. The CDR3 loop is CSARVPGQTLGHEQYF. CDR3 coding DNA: TGCAGTGCTAGAGTCCCGGGACAGACCCTAGGCCACGAGCAGTACTTC.